These 19 T cell receptor beta chains share one sample of origin, sequenced in a study of beta chain features in type 1 diabetes. TCRB transcripts that were expressed got sequenced, as all of the isolated RNA had been reverse transcribed. Some clones are missing from TCRdb's copy, which holds only in-frame ones; the method was immunoSEQ multiplex PCR. The sample includes hundreds of thousands of clones, over 65% of them seen just once. The source material was naive CD4+ T cells from blood. Receptors originate from a man under 40 in good health.

The chain joins TRBV11-2 to TRBJ2-4, with D possibly matching TRBD2 (6 bases). V was clipped by 5 bases and J by 0 bases, with 17 bases between them. The CDR3 is 17 amino acids. Per germline, CDR1 SGHAT and CDR2 FQNNGV. CDR3 coding DNA: TGTGCCAGCAGCCAATCCGGGGGACCACTAGCCAAAAACATTCAGTACTTC. Its protein is CASSQSGGPLAKNIQYF.

This chain joins TRBV30 and TRBJ1-4; 8 bases fit TRBD1. The trim removed 7 bases at V and 5 bases at J, leaving 6 bases unmatched. In germline, CDR1 is GTSNPN, CDR2 SVGIG (reference sequence). The CDR3 is made up of 13 amino acids. CDR3 DNA: TGTGCCTCCGGACAGGGAGTAAATGAAAAACTGTTTTTT. Translated: CASGQGVNEKLFF.

The chain recombines TRBV15 with TRBJ1-1; perhaps TRBD1 as D (6 bases). The CDR3 runs 14 residues. Per germline, CDR1 LNHNV and CDR2 YYDKDF (reference sequence). Trimming pared 5 bases from V and 11 bases from J, leaving 21 bases between. The CDR3 DNA reads TGTGCCACCAGCTCACCAATGCGGGGGCGCGGTGCTTTCTTT. It encodes CATSSPMRGRGAFF.

The chain carries TRBV20-1 and TRBJ1-5, with no clear D. Germline assignment: CDR1 DFQATT and CDR2 SNEGSKA (reference sequence). The length of the CDR3 is 10 residues. The germline V and J ends were trimmed by 6 bases and 7 bases, with 7 bases remaining between them. DNA for the CDR3: TGCAGTGCCAACCCACAGCCCCAGCATTTT. This encodes CSANPQPQHF.

This clone has more than one count but fewer than ten. J is TRBJ2-1 and V is TRBV19, with 13 bases fitting TRBD2. The V gene end was trimmed by 8 bases and the J gene end by 3 bases; junction bases not matched to a gene: 4. Germline CDR1 and CDR2: LNHDA and SQIVND (reference sequence). The CDR3 loop spans 15 amino acids. CDR3 sequence (DNA): TGTGCCAGTGGGACTAGCGGGGTGATCTACAATGAGCAGTTCTTC. This gives the protein CASGTSGVIYNEQFF.

This clone has just a few counts. As DNA, the CDR3 is TGTGCCTGGAGTAGCGGGGCTCGCCAGCCCCAGCATTTT. The encoded protein is CAWSSGARQPQHF. The chain has TRBV30 and TRBJ1-5, with D perhaps TRBD1 (5 bases). From germline, CDR1 is GTSNPN and CDR2 SVGIG (reference sequence). V lost 2 bases and J 7 bases, leaving 12 bases between the germline ends. The CDR3 runs to 13 residues.

The chain carries TRBV7-9 and TRBJ2-2; 9 bases line up with TRBD2. Trimming removed 6 bases from V and 4 bases from J; junction bases left unmatched: 6. CDR1 is SEHNR and CDR2 is FQNEAQ in the germline V gene (reference sequence). The CDR3 spans 15 residues. DNA of the CDR3: TGTGCCAGCAGGTCTAGCGGGAAAGGCACCGGGGAGCTGTTTTTT. This translates into CASRSSGKGTGELFF.

Turning to this clone: The same CDR3 can be traced to other DNA sequences in this sample. The V call is TRBV7-9, the J call TRBJ2-5; 7 bases fit TRBD2. V dropped 4 bases and J dropped 4; count of bases not matched to a gene: 3. Per the germline V gene, CDR1 is SEHNR and CDR2 is FQNEAQ (reference sequence). The CDR3 loop spans 13 amino acids. The CDR3 sequence is CASSSTGGETQYF. The CDR3 region has the DNA TGTGCCAGCAGCTCGACGGGAGGAGAGACCCAGTACTTC.

J is TRBJ2-7 and V is TRBV25-1; TRBD2 matches 14 bases. CDR1 MGHDK and CDR2 SYGVNS come from the germline V gene. CDR3 length: 17 amino acids. J was trimmed by 3 bases and V by 4 bases; bases with no gene match: 8. This CDR3 is CASSATLGTSGSYEQYF. The CDR3 region has the DNA TGTGCCAGCAGTGCAACACTTGGGACTAGCGGGAGCTACGAGCAGTACTTC.

The chain has TRBV7-2 and TRBJ2-3; D uncertain. Germline CDR1 reads SGHTA; CDR2 reads FQGNSA. With 5 bases removed from V and 4 bases from J, the gap between germline ends came to 13 bases. This CDR3 contains 14 residues. The CDR3 region has the DNA TGTGCCAGCAGCCTCGACGGCCCTTCAGATACGCAGTATTTT. Translation gives CASSLDGPSDTQYF.

The chain uses TRBV15 and TRBJ2-5; 11 bases fit TRBD2. This CDR3 region has 15 residues. J was trimmed by 4 bases and V by 1 base; bases with no gene match: 2. CDR1 LNHNV and CDR2 YYDKDF come from the germline V gene (reference sequence). CDR3 sequence: CATSRVAGGVETQYF. CDR3 DNA: TGTGCCACCAGCAGAGTAGCGGGAGGGGTAGAGACCCAGTACTTC.

The V gene is TRBV13, the J gene TRBJ2-7; D tentatively fits TRBD1 or TRBD2 (6 bases each). Germline CDR1 reads PRHDT; CDR2 reads FYEKMQ (reference sequence). The CDR3 consists of 13 residues. V was cut by 0 bases and J by 9 bases, with 12 bases left in between. The CDR3 nucleotides are TGTGCCAGCAGCTTAGGGCGGGACACCAGGCAGTACTTC. Translated, it gives CASSLGRDTRQYF.

This clone was detected a few times. V is TRBV5-1 and J is TRBJ2-5; TRBD2 matches 8 bases. CDR1 SGHRS and CDR2 YFSETQ come from the germline V gene. The CDR3 totals 16 residues. Unmatched junction bases numbered 6, after V lost 0 bases and J lost 2 bases. In nucleotides, the CDR3 is TGCGCCAGCAGCTTGGCCTTAAGCGGGGGACAAGAGACCCAGTACTTC. Translated, it gives CASSLALSGGQETQYF. Combining the CDR3 with reference TRBV5-1 and TRBJ2-5 gives the whole variable domain KAGVTQTPRYLIKTRGQQVTLSCSPISGHRSVSWYQQTPGQGLQFLFEYFSETQRNKGNFPGRFSGRQFSNSRSEMNVSTLELGDSALYLCASSLALSGGQETQYFGPGTRLLVL.

The chain carries TRBV25-1 and TRBJ2-1; D remains ambiguous. Germline lookup yields CDR1 MGHDK and CDR2 SYGVNS. Trimming removed 4 bases from V and 7 bases from J, with 11 bases in between. The CDR3 runs to 13 residues. CDR3: CASSAADGNEQFF. CDR3 DNA sequence: TGTGCCAGCAGTGCGGCTGACGGGAATGAGCAGTTCTTC.

V gene TRBV2 combines with J gene TRBJ2-3; TRBD1 agrees at 7 bases. Germline CDR1 reads SNHLY; CDR2 reads FYNNEI. The V segment lost 7 bases and the J segment 0 bases; nucleotides outside the gene matches: 4. The CDR3 contains 14 residues. The DNA for the CDR3 is TGTGCCAGCAAAGGGGGCATGAGCACAGATACGCAGTATTTT. This encodes CASKGGMSTDTQYF.

The chain links TRBV4-1 to TRBJ1-2, with D uncertain. Looked up from germline, CDR1 is MGHRA and CDR2 is YSYEKL. Trimming cost V 3 bases and J 1 base, with 9 bases left between them. The CDR3 has 14 residues. This CDR3 reads CASSHRMINYGYTF. CDR3 in DNA: TGCGCCAGCAGCCACCGCATGATTAACTATGGCTACACCTTC.

The rearrangement uses TRBV30 and TRBJ2-7, with D perhaps matching TRBD1 (5 bases). The CDR3 length is 14 residues. Trimming took 0 bases from V and 0 from J, leaving 9 bases between them. Looked up from germline, CDR1 is GTSNPN and CDR2 is SVGIG (reference sequence). DNA of the CDR3: TGTGCCTGGAGTGTTAAGGGGTTCTCCTACGAGCAGTACTTC. Translated, it gives CAWSVKGFSYEQYF. The variable domain in full, completed from reference TRBV30 and TRBJ2-7, reads SQTIHQWPATLVQPVGSPLSLECTVEGTSNPNLYWYRQAAGRGLQLLFYSVGIGQISSEVPQNLSASRPQDRQFILSSKKLLLSDSGFYLCAWSVKGFSYEQYFGPGTRLTVT.

The chain is built from TRBV9 and TRBJ2-7, with 13 bases lining up with TRBD2. The germline V gene encodes CDR1 SGDLS and CDR2 YYNGEE. V lost 1 base to trimming and J lost 5 bases; unmatched junction nucleotides: 6. This CDR3 is built from 16 residues. The CDR3 nucleotides read TGTGCCAGCAGCGTAAGCGGGACTAGCGGGATCAACGAGCAGTACTTC. This translates into CASSVSGTSGINEQYF.

This sequence joins TRBV27 and TRBJ2-3; D is unresolved. From germline, CDR1 is MNHEY and CDR2 SMNVEV (reference sequence). The ends were cut back, 2 bases at V and 0 bases at J, with 9 bases in the middle. The CDR3 covers 15 residues. CDR3 sequence reads: CASSLKGASTDTQYF. The CDR3 DNA follows: TGTGCCAGCAGTTTAAAGGGCGCTAGCACAGATACGCAGTATTTT.